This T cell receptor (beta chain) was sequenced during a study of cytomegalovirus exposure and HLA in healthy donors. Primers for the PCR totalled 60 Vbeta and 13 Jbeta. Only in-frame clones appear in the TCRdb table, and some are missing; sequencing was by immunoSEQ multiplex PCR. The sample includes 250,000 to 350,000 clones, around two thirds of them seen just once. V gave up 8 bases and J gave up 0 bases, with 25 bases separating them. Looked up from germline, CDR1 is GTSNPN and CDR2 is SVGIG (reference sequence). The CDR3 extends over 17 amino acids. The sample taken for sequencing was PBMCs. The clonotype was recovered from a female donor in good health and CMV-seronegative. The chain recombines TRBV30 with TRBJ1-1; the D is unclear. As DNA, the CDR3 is TGTGCCGTTGATACAGCCTGGGGAGATTACATGAACACTGAAGCTTTCTTT. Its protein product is CAVDTAWGDYMNTEAFF. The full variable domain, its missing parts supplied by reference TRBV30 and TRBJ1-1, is SQTIHQWPATLVQPVGSPLSLECTVEGTSNPNLYWYRQAAGRGLQLLFYSVGIGQISSEVPQNLSASRPQDRQFILSSKKLLLSDSGFYLCAVDTAWGDYMNTEAFFGQGTRLTVV.